These T cell receptor beta chains were read from a single sample in a study of cytomegalovirus exposure and HLA in healthy donors. Profiled with immunoSEQ multiplex PCR; TCRdb holds only in-frame clones, not every one. The clone table shows some 200,000 clones, with the ten largest holding 0.9% to 1.4%. Sequencing was done on a sample of PBMCs. These receptors were taken from a girl aged 2 to 9 in good health and CMV-seropositive. Each CDR3 is given with its conserved first and last residue. Fields, in order: J gene, CDR3 length, V gene, D gene, CDR3 protein, CDR3 DNA. D genes are given only for firm matches.

TRBJ1-2	19	TRBV5-1	TRBD1	CASSLSRGQGELANYGYTF	TGCGCCAGCAGCTTGTCGAGGGGACAGGGGGAACTAGCTAACTATGGCTACACCTTC
TRBJ2-1	13	TRBV10-3	TRBD2	CAIGASGSGEQFF	TGTGCCATCGGGGCTAGCGGGAGTGGTGAGCAGTTCTTC
TRBJ2-5	14	TRBV28	NA	CASSFRGFGETQYF	TGTGCCAGCAGTTTTCGGGGATTCGGAGAGACCCAGTACTTC
TRBJ2-1	17	TRBV28	TRBD2	CASSPVSGTSSYNEQFF	TGTGCCAGCAGCCCCGTTAGCGGGACGAGCTCCTACAATGAGCAGTTCTTC
TRBJ2-5	16	TRBV6-5	TRBD1	CASSYANTGARETQYF	TGTGCCAGCAGTTACGCTAATACAGGGGCGAGGGAGACCCAGTACTTC
TRBJ1-1	14	TRBV18	NA	CASSPPTGNTEAFF	TGTGCCAGCTCACCCCCGACAGGGAACACTGAAGCTTTCTTT
TRBJ1-1	16	TRBV27	TRBD1	CASSLDRGGGNTEAFF	TGTGCCAGCAGTTTAGACAGGGGGGGAGGGAACACTGAAGCTTTCTTT
TRBJ2-3	15	TRBV6-1	TRBD1	CASSEVGQPTDTQYF	TGTGCCAGCAGTGAAGTGGGACAGCCCACAGATACGCAGTATTTT
TRBJ1-4	13	TRBV7-9	NA	CASSFRAGEKLFF	TGTGCCAGCAGCTTCCGGGCGGGCGAAAAACTGTTTTTT
TRBJ2-7	14	TRBV11-2	NA	CASSSHQGQSEQYF	TGTGCCAGCAGCTCGCACCAAGGACAGAGCGAGCAGTACTTC
TRBJ1-1	13	TRBV28	NA	CASSLGGNKEAFF	TGTGCCAGCAGTTTGGGAGGGAATAAGGAAGCTTTCTTT
TRBJ2-1	16	TRBV6-1	TRBD1	CASSEQGPSSYNEQFF	TGTGCAAGCAGCGAACAGGGGCCTAGCTCCTACAATGAGCAGTTCTTC
TRBJ2-1	15	TRBV10-3	TRBD2	CAISESGLAYNEQFF	TGTGCCATCAGTGAGTCGGGACTAGCGTACAATGAGCAGTTCTTC
TRBJ2-3	18	TRBV15	TRBD2	CATSRDPPRSGEPDTQYF	TGTGCCACCAGCAGAGATCCACCCCGAAGCGGGGAGCCAGATACGCAGTATTTT
TRBJ1-2	17	TRBV11-2	TRBD1	CASSPFTGTGGLRGYTF	TGTGCCAGCAGCCCATTCACCGGGACAGGGGGGTTGCGTGGCTACACCTTC
TRBJ1-1	16	TRBV7-8	NA	CASSLPRTVGNTEAFF	TGTGCCAGCAGCTTGCCTCGGACAGTTGGGAACACTGAAGCTTTCTTT
TRBJ2-1	16	TRBV29-1	TRBD1	CSVWGVRDRDLNEQFF	TGCAGCGTTTGGGGGGTCCGGGACAGGGACCTCAATGAGCAGTTCTTC
TRBJ1-1	16	TRBV7-8	TRBD1	CASSEDPTGVSTEAFF	TGTGCCAGCAGCGAGGACCCAACAGGGGTGAGCACTGAAGCTTTCTTT
TRBJ1-1	12	TRBV5-6	NA	CASSLLGGEAFF	TGTGCCAGCAGCTTGCTTGGGGGCGAAGCTTTCTTT
TRBJ1-1	15	TRBV5-5	NA	CASSSKGVGNTEAFF	TGTGCCAGCAGCTCAAAGGGGGTTGGGAACACTGAAGCTTTCTTT
TRBJ1-4	16	TRBV18	TRBD1	CASSPTGQGGSEKLFF	TGTGCCAGCTCACCTACGGGACAGGGGGGCTCGGAAAAACTGTTTTTT
TRBJ2-3	15	TRBV6-6	TRBD2	CASRMREVHTDTQYF	TGTGCCAGCAGGATGCGGGAGGTCCACACAGATACGCAGTATTTT
TRBJ1-5	13	TRBV29-1	NA	CSVGENSNQPQHF	TGCAGCGTTGGGGAGAATAGCAATCAGCCCCAGCATTTT
TRBJ2-2	14	TRBV2	NA	CASRRDSNTGELFF	TGTGCCAGCAGGAGGGACTCGAACACCGGGGAGCTGTTTTTT
TRBJ2-1	13	TRBV10-1	NA	CASSESGFREQFF	TGCGCCAGCAGTGAGTCTGGCTTCCGTGAGCAGTTCTTC
TRBJ1-6	16	TRBV2	NA	CASSEGAGGYNSPLHF	TGTGCCAGCAGTGAAGGGGCCGGGGGCTATAATTCACCCCTCCACTTT
TRBJ2-1	16	TRBV10-3	TRBD2	CAITRTSGRGDNEQFF	TGTGCCATCACGCGGACTAGCGGGAGAGGGGACAATGAGCAGTTCTTC
TRBJ1-2	14	TRBV5-4	TRBD1	CASSQIGTGKGYTF	TGTGCCAGCAGCCAGATCGGGACAGGAAAAGGCTACACCTTC
TRBJ2-1	21	TRBV19	TRBD2	CASSIGNPGLAGGSSYNEQFF	TGTGCCAGTAGTATAGGCAATCCCGGACTAGCGGGAGGGAGCTCCTACAATGAGCAGTTCTTC
TRBJ1-2	11	TRBV20-1	TRBD1	CSASRTGNDTF	TGCAGTGCTAGCCGGACAGGGAACGACACCTTC
TRBJ1-5	15	TRBV28	NA	CASSLSGRGNQPQHF	TGTGCCAGCAGTTTAAGTGGGCGCGGCAATCAGCCCCAGCATTTT
TRBJ1-5	14	TRBV28	NA	CASSLQRPGKPQHF	TGTGCCAGCAGTCTCCAACGGCCGGGGAAGCCCCAGCATTTT
TRBJ2-7	19	TRBV15	TRBD1	CATSRMTGQGIRIGYEQYF	TGTGCCACCTCGCGTATGACGGGACAGGGAATCAGGATCGGCTACGAGCAGTACTTC
TRBJ1-5	18	TRBV19	NA	CASRLLDGTSYSNQPQHF	TGTGCCAGCCGCTTATTAGACGGGACTAGTTATAGCAATCAGCCCCAGCATTTT
TRBJ1-1	15	TRBV19	TRBD1	CASSGADRGLTEAFF	TGTGCCAGTAGTGGGGCCGACAGGGGGCTTACTGAAGCTTTCTTT
TRBJ2-7	20	TRBV11-3	TRBD2	CASSLHGLAGFLGRVYEQYF	TGTGCCAGCAGCTTACACGGACTAGCGGGATTTTTAGGGCGCGTTTACGAGCAGTACTTC